The 22 T cell receptor beta chains given below trace back to one sample, sequenced in a study of cytomegalovirus exposure and HLA in healthy donors. The PCR had 60 Vbeta and 13 Jbeta primers. TCRdb's table, derived via immunoSEQ multiplex PCR, lists solely in-frame clones and lacks some. In the table there are under 150,000 clones, around three quarters of which are singletons. The sample comprised PBMCs. These receptor sequences come from a male donor in good health and CMV-seronegative.

DNA for the CDR3: TGTGCCTGGAGTGTACTTGCGCGCCTGCTGAACACTGAAGCTTTCTTT. Amino acid sequence: CAWSVLARLLNTEAFF. The chain has TRBV30 and TRBJ1-1; D remains unclear. The CDR3 totals 16 residues. Germline V gives CDR1 GTSNPN, CDR2 SVGIG (reference sequence). The V and J ends lost 0 bases and 0 bases respectively, with 14 bases between them.

This clone has just a few counts. This chain joins TRBV30 and TRBJ1-1; the D gene is possibly TRBD1 (5 bases). The CDR3 is made up of 14 amino acids. Trimming took off 0 bases at V and 1 base at J, with 9 bases between the two ends. Germline assignment: CDR1 GTSNPN and CDR2 SVGIG (reference sequence). The DNA of the CDR3 is TGTGCCTGGAGTGTGGGACTGAAGAACACTGAAGCTTTCTTT. Encoded protein: CAWSVGLKNTEAFF.

The rearrangement uses TRBV29-1 and TRBJ2-1; 8 bases agree with TRBD2. The V gene end was trimmed by 4 bases and the J gene end by 7 bases; junction bases not matched to a gene: 9. There are 14 residues in the CDR3. Germline CDR1 is SQVTM and CDR2 is ANQGSEA. The CDR3 DNA is TGCAGCGTTGTAAGAGCGGGAGAGCGAAATGAGCAGTTCTTC. It encodes CSVVRAGERNEQFF.

This chain connects TRBV28 to TRBJ1-2; possible D gene TRBD1, 6 bases. This CDR3 has 13 residues. The ends were cut back, 2 bases at V and 4 bases at J, with 8 bases in the middle. The germline V gene encodes CDR1 MDHEN and CDR2 SYDVKM. DNA of the CDR3: TGTGCCAGCAGTTTAATGGGGGCCTATGGCTACACCTTC. Translation: CASSLMGAYGYTF.

The gene calls are TRBV18 and TRBJ1-4; 7 bases fit TRBD1. The CDR3 consists of 16 residues. CDR1 KGHSH and CDR2 LQKENI come from the germline V gene. Trimming removed 4 bases from V and 4 bases from J; junction bases left unmatched: 9. The CDR3 nucleotides are TGTGCCAGCTCACTCCGACAGGGTACCGTTAATGAAAAACTGTTTTTT. Amino acid sequence: CASSLRQGTVNEKLFF.

This chain joins TRBV5-4 and TRBJ2-7, with D possibly being TRBD1 (7 bases). Germline CDR1 reads SGHNT; CDR2 reads YYREEE (reference sequence). V gave up 5 bases and J gave up 4 bases, with 13 bases separating them. This CDR3 is built from 13 residues. The CDR3 reads CASRPGGTYEQYF. CDR3 nucleotide sequence: TGTGCCAGCAGGCCAGGGGGGACTTACGAGCAGTACTTC.

The DNA for the CDR3 is TGCGCCAGCAGTGCGACCCCGGGGGACACCGGGGAGCTGTTTTTT. This encodes CASSATPGDTGELFF. This chain joins TRBV10-1 and TRBJ2-2; TRBD2 is a possible D gene (6 bases). With 4 bases removed from V and 3 bases from J, the gap between germline ends came to 12 bases. The CDR3 contains 15 residues. Germline V lookup: CDR1 WNHNN, CDR2 SYGVQD (reference sequence).

This chain links TRBV9 with TRBJ2-1; tentatively, D is TRBD2 (5 bases). Germline V CDR1 and CDR2: SGDLS, YYNGEE. CDR3 length equals 15 residues. Trimming removed 4 bases at V and 3 bases at J, with 14 bases between. The CDR3 sequence is CASSPRTGSYNEQFF. In nucleotides, the CDR3 is TGTGCCAGCAGCCCGAGGACTGGGAGCTACAATGAGCAGTTCTTC.

The chain joins TRBV6-7 to TRBJ1-5, with 9 bases matching TRBD1. TRBV6-7 is sorted into the ORF group, with uncertain function. CDR3 length equals 17 residues. The J segment lost 2 bases and the V segment lost 5 bases, leaving 10 bases of the junction unmatched. The DNA of the CDR3 is TGTGCCAGCAGTCAGCTCCCGGACAGGGGAGGCAATCAGCCCCAGCATTTT. Translating it yields CASSQLPDRGGNQPQHF.

This clone showed up just once. V gene TRBV11-2 combines with J gene TRBJ2-4; 10 bases line up with TRBD1. V trimming: 4 bases; J trimming: 0 bases; junction bases outside the gene matches: 12. The length of the CDR3 is 19 residues. Per germline, CDR1 SGHAT and CDR2 FQNNGV. The DNA for the CDR3 is TGTGCCAGCAGCTCCTGGGACAGGGGCGGAAAATTAGCCAAAAACATTCAGTACTTC. Translating gives CASSSWDRGGKLAKNIQYF.

V usage is TRBV6-6 and J usage is TRBJ2-7; no definite D call. CDR1 and CDR2 from the germline V gene are MNHNY and SVGAGI (reference sequence). The ends were cut back, 2 bases at V and 2 bases at J, with 10 bases in the middle. This CDR3 spans 14 amino acids. CDR3 protein: CASSYEQTPYEQYF. CDR3 in DNA: TGTGCCAGCAGTTACGAACAGACGCCCTACGAGCAGTACTTC.

The chain carries TRBV9 and TRBJ1-2; TRBD1 agrees at 10 bases. CDR1 and CDR2 from the germline V gene are SGDLS and YYNGEE. Trimming at V came to 0 bases and at J to 5 bases, leaving 4 bases not matched to a gene. The CDR3 length is 15 residues. The CDR3, as DNA: TGTGCCAGCAGCGTAGCCGCGGGACAGGGGTATGGCTACACCTTC. It codes for CASSVAAGQGYGYTF.

As concerns this clone: Germline and junction disagree at one end, which may indicate a read error. V usage is TRBV7-9 and J usage is TRBJ2-4; 7 bases fit TRBD2. Germline V gene data show CDR1 as SEHNR and CDR2 as FQNEAQ (reference sequence). This CDR3 comprises 18 residues. The CDR3 here is CASSLWGGPPEAKNSQYF. The CDR3 coding sequence is TGTGCCAGCAGCTTGTGGGGGGGACCCCCTGAGGCCAAAAACAGTCAGTACTTC.

The chain recombines TRBV14 with TRBJ2-5, with 8 bases matching TRBD1. The assigned J gene may be wrong: the sequence end matches TRBJ2-7 better. Germline V CDR1 and CDR2: SGHDN, FVKESK. The CDR3 is 17 amino acids. CDR3 in amino acids: CASSLRQGPQSSYEQYF. CDR3 bases: TGTGCCAGCAGCCTTAGACAGGGGCCCCAGAGCTCCTACGAGCAGTACTTC.

This clone was observed once. The CDR3 nucleotides are TGTGCCAGCTCACCATATCCGGGAACAGATACGCAGTATTTT. Translation: CASSPYPGTDTQYF. The gene calls are TRBV18 and TRBJ2-3; D might be TRBD2 (5 bases). Germline loops: CDR1 KGHSH, CDR2 LQKENI. This CDR3 contains 14 residues. Deletions cut 2 bases from V and 3 bases from J, with 9 bases between.

The chain recombines TRBV7-8 with TRBJ2-6; tentative D call: TRBD1 (5 bases). The CDR3 extends over 17 amino acids. Germline CDR1 reads SGHVS; CDR2 reads FQNEAQ. V shed 3 bases and J shed 0 bases, with 12 bases lying between them. The DNA of the CDR3 is TGTGCCAGCAGCTTCCCGCAGGGTTTCTCTGGGGCCAACGTCCTGACTTTC. The encoded protein is CASSFPQGFSGANVLTF.

This clone has more than one count but fewer than ten. The chain employs TRBV28 and TRBJ2-1, with 10 bases fitting TRBD1. The CDR3 covers 15 residues. Germline loops: CDR1 MDHEN, CDR2 SYDVKM. Trimming removed 4 bases from V and 4 bases from J; junction bases left unmatched: 4. DNA for the CDR3: TGTGCCAGCAGTTCCGGACAGGGGGGGTACAATGAGCAGTTCTTC. It specifies CASSSGQGGYNEQFF.

This chain uses TRBV6-6 with TRBJ1-3; tentative D call: TRBD1 (6 bases). The CDR3 contains 14 residues. V lost 8 bases to trimming and J lost 0 bases, with 11 bases between them. Germline CDR1 is MNHNY and CDR2 is SVGAGI (reference sequence). The DNA for the CDR3 is TGTGCCAGCGCAGGGGCGTACTCTGGAAACACCATATATTTT. It translates to CASAGAYSGNTIYF.

This chain connects TRBV27 to TRBJ1-2; D gene uncertain. CDR3 size: 14 residues. CDR1 and CDR2 (germline): MNHEY, SMNVEV (reference sequence). V was cut by 7 bases and J by 4 bases, with 16 bases left in between. CDR3 sequence: CASTPSGKPYGYTF. Written as DNA, the CDR3 is TGTGCCAGCACCCCATCGGGAAAACCCTATGGCTACACCTTC.

The chain links TRBV10-1 to TRBJ1-1; no clear D gene. V dropped 6 bases and J dropped 3 bases, with 14 bases sitting between them. Germline-derived CDR1 and CDR2 are WNHNN and SYGVQD (reference sequence). The CDR3 sequence is 14 residues long. The CDR3 nucleotides are TGCGCCAGCAGACCGACACCCACGGACACTGAAGCTTTCTTT. This encodes CASRPTPTDTEAFF.

The chain carries TRBV5-6 and TRBJ2-3; D perhaps matches TRBD1 (7 bases). The CDR3 is made up of 16 amino acids. Germline CDR1 is SGHDT and CDR2 is YYEEEE. V was shortened by 4 bases and J by 5 bases, with 20 bases between the two germline ends. CDR3 amino acids: CASSTSWRGPGDTQYF. The CDR3, as DNA: TGTGCCAGCAGCACATCCTGGAGGGGGCCTGGAGATACGCAGTATTTT.

This clone has only one observation. V gene TRBV6-1 combines with J gene TRBJ2-1; 8 positions match TRBD1. Germline trimming cut 5 bases from V and 3 bases from J; bases unmatched to any gene: 3. Germline V gene data show CDR1 as MNHNS and CDR2 as SASEGT. The CDR3 has 14 residues. The CDR3 spells CASSSGQDYNEQFF. CDR3 DNA sequence: TGTGCCAGCAGTTCGGGACAGGACTACAATGAGCAGTTCTTC.